The clone carrying this T cell receptor (beta chain) appeared a few times. The data stem from a study of blood T cells in healthy people across ages. This CDR3 is 11 amino acids long. Losses at the gene ends were 4 bases for V and 9 bases for J; bases not matched to a gene: 2. Germline-derived CDR1 and CDR2 are MDHEN and SYDVKM. A sample-barcoded 5' primer and a J-beta primer mix were used in a second PCR of about 6 to 12 cycles. The template-switch adaptor, which had 12 random nucleotides, put a tag on each cDNA molecule. Via MiXCR, TCRdb re-called the 5' RACE reads, giving one row per CDR3 protein. The repertoire consists of approximately 1.5 million distinct CDR3 sequences, with roughly 32% occurring once and the leading ten covering 10% to 12%.

Specimen: blood. This chain joins TRBV28 and TRBJ2-7, with TRBD1 identical over 8 bases. This clonotype originated in a woman aged 30 to 39 in good health. The CDR3 sequence is CASSSDRGQYF. The CDR3 bases are TGTGCCAGCAGTTCCGACAGGGGGCAGTACTTC.